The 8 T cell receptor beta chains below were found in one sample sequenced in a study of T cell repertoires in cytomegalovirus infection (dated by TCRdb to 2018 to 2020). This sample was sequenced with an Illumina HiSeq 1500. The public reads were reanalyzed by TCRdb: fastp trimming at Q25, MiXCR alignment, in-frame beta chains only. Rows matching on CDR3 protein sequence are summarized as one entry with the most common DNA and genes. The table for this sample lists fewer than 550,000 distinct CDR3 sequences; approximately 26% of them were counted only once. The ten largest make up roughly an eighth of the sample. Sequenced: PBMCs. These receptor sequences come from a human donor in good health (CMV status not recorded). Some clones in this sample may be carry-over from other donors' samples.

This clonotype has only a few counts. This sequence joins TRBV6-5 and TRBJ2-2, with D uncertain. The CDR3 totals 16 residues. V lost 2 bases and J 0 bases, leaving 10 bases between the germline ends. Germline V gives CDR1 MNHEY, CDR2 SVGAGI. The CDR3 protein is CASSYVVGSNTGELFF. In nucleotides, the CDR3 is TGTGCCAGCAGTTACGTTGTGGGATCGAACACCGGGGAGCTGTTTTTT.

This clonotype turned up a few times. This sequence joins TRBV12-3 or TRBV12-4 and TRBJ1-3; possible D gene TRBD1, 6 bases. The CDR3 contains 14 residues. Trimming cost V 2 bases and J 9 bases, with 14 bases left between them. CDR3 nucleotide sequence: TGTGCCAGCAGTTTAAGGCAGGGGATCAGCACCATATATTTT. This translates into CASSLRQGISTIYF.

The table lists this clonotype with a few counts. The CDR3 region is CAKKKSSGPDNEQFF. As DNA, the CDR3 is TGTGCCAAGAAAAAGTCAAGCGGGCCTGACAATGAGCAGTTCTTC. The chain combines TRBV6-4 with TRBJ2-1, with D maybe TRBD2 (6 bases). The CDR3 covers 15 residues. CDR1 is MRHNA, CDR2 SNTAGT, per germline. V was cut by 10 bases and J by 5 bases, with 21 bases left in between.

CDR3 loop: CASSDGGRATGELFF. CDR3 in DNA: TGTGCCAGCAGTGATGGCGGGAGGGCAACCGGGGAGCTGTTTTTT. The rearrangement joins TRBV2 to TRBJ2-2, with TRBD2 identical over 9 bases. CDR1 is SNHLY and CDR2 is FYNNEI in the germline V gene. The CDR3 has 15 amino acids. V shed 3 bases, J shed 5 bases, and the junction held 4 bases outside the gene matches.

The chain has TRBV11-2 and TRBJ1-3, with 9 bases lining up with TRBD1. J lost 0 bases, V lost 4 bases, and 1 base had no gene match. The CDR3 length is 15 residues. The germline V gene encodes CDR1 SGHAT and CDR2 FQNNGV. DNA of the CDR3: TGTGCCAGCAGCTGGACAGGGGCCTCTGGAAACACCATATATTTT. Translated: CASSWTGASGNTIYF.

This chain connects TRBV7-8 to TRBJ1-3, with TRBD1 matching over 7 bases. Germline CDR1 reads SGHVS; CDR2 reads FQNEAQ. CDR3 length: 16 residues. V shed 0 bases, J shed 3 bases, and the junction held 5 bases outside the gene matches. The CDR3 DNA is TGTGCCAGCAGCTTAGCAGCGACAGGGTTTGGAAACACCATATATTTT. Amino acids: CASSLAATGFGNTIYF.

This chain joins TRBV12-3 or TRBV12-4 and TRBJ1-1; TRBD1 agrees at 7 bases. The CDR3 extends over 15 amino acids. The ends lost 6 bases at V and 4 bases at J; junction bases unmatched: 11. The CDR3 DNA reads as TGTGCCAGCAGGCTCCGACAGGGCGTGGCCACTGAAGCTTTCTTT. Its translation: CASRLRQGVATEAFF.

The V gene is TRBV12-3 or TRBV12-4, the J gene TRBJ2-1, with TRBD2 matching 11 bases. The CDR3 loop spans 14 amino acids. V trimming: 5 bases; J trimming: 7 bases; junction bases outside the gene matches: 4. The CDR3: CASSPSGRRNEQFF. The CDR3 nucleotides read TGTGCCAGCAGTCCTAGCGGGAGGCGGAATGAGCAGTTCTTC.